This TCR beta chain was sequenced in a study of T cell repertoires in cytomegalovirus infection. TCRdb itself ran the reads through MiXCR, one entry per CDR3 protein. Of 200,000 to 300,000 distinct CDR3 sequences listed, less than 9.5% are singletons. This CDR3 contains 15 residues. V lost 0 bases to trimming and J lost 4 bases, with 13 bases between them. Germline V gene data show CDR1 as LNHNV and CDR2 as YYDKDF (reference sequence). The sequenced sample was PBMCs. The J gene is TRBJ2-7, the V gene TRBV15, with D possibly matching TRBD1 (6 bases). The receptor's source is a human donor in good health (CMV status not recorded). Some clones in this sample may be carry-over from other donors' samples. The CDR3 loop is CATSRDLDSKYEQYF. DNA for the CDR3: TGTGCCACCAGCAGAGATCTGGACAGTAAGTACGAGCAGTACTTC.